The present entry profiles one T cell receptor beta chain with its context. Its target is unknown. Naive CD8 cells lacked CD45RO and underwent positive selection for CCR7, leaving out terminally differentiated effector memory CD45RA+ cells. This CDR3 is built from 17 residues. V dropped 6 bases and J dropped 4; count of bases not matched to a gene: 16. Germline V gene data show CDR1 as PRHDT and CDR2 as FYEKMQ (reference sequence). The data were taken from a study of shared clonotypes between healthy human individuals. Broader study findings: Estimated clonotype richness was generally higher in naive than memory subsets.

Profiling relied on immunoSEQ multiplex PCR, and the TCRdb table lists in-frame clones only, not all of them. Of about 820,000 clones listed, 80% to 95% are singletons. Sequencing input: naive CD8+ T cells sorted from blood. The V and J genes are TRBV13 and TRBJ2-3; 7 bases are a match to TRBD1. This clonotype originated in a man aged 25-45 years in good health. The CDR3 is CASSRYGQGVVSDTQYF. CDR3 nucleotide sequence: TGTGCCAGCAGTCGTTATGGGCAGGGGGTTGTGTCAGATACGCAGTATTTT.